The 2 T cell receptor beta chains listed next were all sequenced from one sample in a study of cytotoxic CD8 clonotypes in ibrutinib-treated CLL. Profiling relied on immunoSEQ multiplex PCR, and the TCRdb table lists in-frame clones only, not all of them. The sample includes about 300,000 clones, around 77% of them seen just once. Here the sequenced sample was PBMCs, taken at disease progression, from a patient treated with ibrutinib. The receptors stem from a human donor with chronic lymphocytic leukemia.

This clone appeared once. The gene calls are TRBV18 and TRBJ2-1; possibly TRBD1 for D (6 bases). The CDR3 consists of 16 residues. Per germline, CDR1 KGHSH and CDR2 LQKENI. V lost 0 bases and J lost 2, with 11 bases in between. The CDR3 sequence is CASSPPAGVTYNEQFF. In DNA form, the CDR3 reads TGTGCCAGCTCACCACCGGCAGGGGTGACCTACAATGAGCAGTTCTTC.

The J gene is TRBJ2-5, the V gene TRBV5-4; D might be TRBD2 (6 bases). V dropped 1 base and J dropped 5 bases, with 9 bases sitting between them. Germline lookup yields CDR1 SGHNT and CDR2 YYREEE (reference sequence). The CDR3 is made up of 13 amino acids. The CDR3 protein is CASSLPSGETQYF. CDR3 in DNA: TGTGCCAGCAGCTTGCCAAGCGGGGAGACCCAGTACTTC.